This T cell receptor (beta chain) was found in a study of control samples from healthy donors and cancer patients. The CDR3 sequence is 12 residues long. The ends were cut back, 5 bases at V and 9 bases at J, with 16 bases in the middle. CDR1 and CDR2 (germline): SQVTM, ANQGSEA. A few counts support this clone. Clones were sequenced by immunoSEQ multiplex PCR, and TCRdb holds only the in-frame ones, with some missing. The repertoire has approximately 70,000 clones, around 87% of them found once; the top ten carry over 2%. The clonotype comes from a woman in her forties or fifties with head and neck cancer. The specimen was PBMCs. The chain joins TRBV29-1 to TRBJ1-2, with a weak D call TRBD1 (5 bases). CDR3 DNA: TGCAGCGTTAGGGGTTCTGGTGATCGCTACACCTTC. It specifies CSVRGSGDRYTF.